This entry describes one TCR beta chain. Its antigen is unknown. No per-base quality is available; no much larger clone lies one base away. The immunoSEQ Assay was used to sequence TCR beta CDR3 regions from DNA. The paper's processing steps were these. To compute T cell density, TCR beta template counts were normalized to usable DNA, which was estimated by amplifying housekeeping genes. Richness was estimated using the preseqR package, with extrapolation to 400,000 templates for PBMC samples and to 120,000 templates for tissue samples. Clonality was calculated as one minus Pielou's evenness. To identify tissue-enriched TCRs, differential abundance testing was run on productive amino-acid clonotypes with a minimum total count of 5 and an alpha of 0.1. The Jaccard Index and the Morisita Overlap Index were used to measure how much the repertoires overlapped between compartments. TCR beta CDR3s were clustered by GLIPH together with public tetramer-defined viral CDR3s, and at least three viral sequences plus V-gene enrichment were required for viral motifs. The immuneACCESS repertoire file appears here via TCRdb, limited to in-frame rearrangements. These files lack a portion of the clones; in checked studies, under half of the deficit traces to unresolved V genes, and the cause of the others is not known. The D gene and trimming were derived from the DNA, and the V and J assignments and clone size from that table. The sample table records about 52,000 clones; 80% of these occur just once. Jointly, the top ten make up approximately 4.8% of the sample.

This sample was included in a study of T cells in localized non-small cell lung cancer (dated by TCRdb to 2018 to 2020). Regarding the complete study: T cell repertoires of approximately 250 early-stage NSCLC patients were analyzed, with tumors being compared against uninvolved tumor-adjacent lungs. The cohort consisted of 236 treatment-naive NSCLC patients whose localized lung tumors had been resected. The mean age of the NSCLC patients was about 64 years, with 120 to 150 men and approximately 100 women.

V is reduced by 6 bases and J by 12 bases, leaving a spacing of 18 bases between them. According to the germline V gene, CDR1 reads SNHLY and CDR2 reads FYNNEI. The CDR3 covers 12 residues, taking in both the cysteine and the phenylalanine. Just CDR3 DNA is preserved here, 36 bases in frame from base 1. At diagnosis, peripheral blood, uninvolved tumor-adjacent lung and tumor were collected and were preserved as a mix of fresh-frozen and FFPE material. For TCR repertoire profiling, the blood samples were analyzed as peripheral blood mononuclear cells. The paper's findings and limits, for the study overall: A median of around 57 of the top 100 tumor clones turned up in the paired uninvolved adjacent lung, and 25 to 30 of those clones also ranked among the top 100 of that same adjacent lung. Because multi-region tumor sequencing was not performed, intratumor heterogeneity could not be ruled out. Uninvolved tumor-adjacent lung showed the highest T cell clonality, higher than tumor, which suggests more focused antigenic responses in the uninvolved tumor-adjacent lung. Because the study design was exploratory, TCR variables were selected using unadjusted p-values without false-discovery rate correction. Longer overall survival was associated with higher blood T cell density, whereas shorter survival was associated with higher adjacent-lung clonality.

The receptor's source is a woman aged 35-75 years with stage II lung adenocarcinoma. The chain uses TRBV2 and TRBJ2-7; the D call is tentative, TRBD1 or TRBD2, as each matches 5 bases. This specimen was PBMCs, taken before any cancer treatment. The DNA is as follows: TGTGCCAGCAGGGGGCCAGCGGCAACCGCGTACTTC. It translates as CASRGPAATAYF.